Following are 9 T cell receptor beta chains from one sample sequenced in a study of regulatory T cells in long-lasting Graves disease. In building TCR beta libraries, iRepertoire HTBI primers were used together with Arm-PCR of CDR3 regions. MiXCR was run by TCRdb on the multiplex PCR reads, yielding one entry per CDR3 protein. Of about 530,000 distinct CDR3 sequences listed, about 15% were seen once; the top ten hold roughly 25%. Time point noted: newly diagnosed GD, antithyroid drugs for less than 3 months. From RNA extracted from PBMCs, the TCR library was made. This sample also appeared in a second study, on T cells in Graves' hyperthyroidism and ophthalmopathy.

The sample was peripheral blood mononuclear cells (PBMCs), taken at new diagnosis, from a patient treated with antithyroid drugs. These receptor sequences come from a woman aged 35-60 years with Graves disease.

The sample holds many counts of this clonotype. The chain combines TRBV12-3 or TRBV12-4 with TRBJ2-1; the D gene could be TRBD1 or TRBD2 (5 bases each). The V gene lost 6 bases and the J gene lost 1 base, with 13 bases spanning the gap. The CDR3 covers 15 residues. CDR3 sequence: CASSLRGLSYNEQFF. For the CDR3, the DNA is TGTGCCAGCAGCTTGAGGGGTCTATCCTACAATGAGCAGTTCTTC.

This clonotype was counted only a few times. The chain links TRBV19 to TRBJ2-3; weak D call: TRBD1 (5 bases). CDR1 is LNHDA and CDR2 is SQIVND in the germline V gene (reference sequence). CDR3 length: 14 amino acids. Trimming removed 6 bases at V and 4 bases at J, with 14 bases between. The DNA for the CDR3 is TGTGCCAGTAGGGACCCCAAAGGGGCAGATACGCAGTATTTT. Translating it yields CASRDPKGADTQYF.

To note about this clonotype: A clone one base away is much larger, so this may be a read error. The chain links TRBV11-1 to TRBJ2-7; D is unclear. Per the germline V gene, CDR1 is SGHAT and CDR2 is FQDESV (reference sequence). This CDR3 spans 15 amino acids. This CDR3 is CASSLVGGDTYEQHF. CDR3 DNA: TGTGCCAGCAGCTTAGTCGGCGGCGATACCTACGAGCAGCACTTC. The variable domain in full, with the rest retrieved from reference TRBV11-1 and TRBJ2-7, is EAEVAQSPRYKITEKSQAVAFWCDPISGHATLYWYRQILGQGPELLVQFQDESVVDDSQLPKDRFSAERLKGVDSTLKIQPAELGDSAMYLCASSLVGGDTYEQHFGPGTRLTVT.

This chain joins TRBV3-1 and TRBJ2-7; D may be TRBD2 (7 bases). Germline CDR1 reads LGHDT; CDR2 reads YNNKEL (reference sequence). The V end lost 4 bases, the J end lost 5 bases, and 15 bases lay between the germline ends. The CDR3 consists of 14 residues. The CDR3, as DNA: TGTGCCAGCAGCCGATACCAAGGGGGGGACGAGCAGTACTTC. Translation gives CASSRYQGGDEQYF.

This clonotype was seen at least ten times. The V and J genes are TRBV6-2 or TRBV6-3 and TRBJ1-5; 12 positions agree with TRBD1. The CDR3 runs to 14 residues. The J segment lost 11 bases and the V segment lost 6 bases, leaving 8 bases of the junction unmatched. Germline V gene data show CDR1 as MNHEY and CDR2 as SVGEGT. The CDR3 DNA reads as TGTGCCAGCAGGGCCGGGACAGGGGGCAATACCCAGCATTTT. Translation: CASRAGTGGNTQHF.

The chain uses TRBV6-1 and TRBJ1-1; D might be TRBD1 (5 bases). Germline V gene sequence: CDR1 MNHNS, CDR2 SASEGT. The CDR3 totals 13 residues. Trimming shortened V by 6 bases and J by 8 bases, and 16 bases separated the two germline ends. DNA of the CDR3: TGTGCCAGCAGCCTATCGGACATCTACGAAGCTTTCTTT. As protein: CASSLSDIYEAFF.

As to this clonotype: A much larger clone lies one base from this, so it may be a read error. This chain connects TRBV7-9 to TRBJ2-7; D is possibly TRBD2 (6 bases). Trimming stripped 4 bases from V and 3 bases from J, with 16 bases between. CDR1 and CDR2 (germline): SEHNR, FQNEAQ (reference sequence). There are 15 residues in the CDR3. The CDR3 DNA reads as TGTGCCAGCAGCTCGACCGGGGGACGGCACTACGAGCAGTACTTC. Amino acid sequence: CASSSTGGRHYEQYF.

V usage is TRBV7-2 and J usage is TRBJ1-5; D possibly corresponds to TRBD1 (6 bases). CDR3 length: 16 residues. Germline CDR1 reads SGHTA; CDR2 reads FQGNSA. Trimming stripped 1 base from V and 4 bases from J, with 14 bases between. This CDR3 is CASSLGEGTPNQPQHF. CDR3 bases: TGTGCCAGCAGCTTAGGGGAGGGGACACCTAATCAGCCCCAGCATTTT.

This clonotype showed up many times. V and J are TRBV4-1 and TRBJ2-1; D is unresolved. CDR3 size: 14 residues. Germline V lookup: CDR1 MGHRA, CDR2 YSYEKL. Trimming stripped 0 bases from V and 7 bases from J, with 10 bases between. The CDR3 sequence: CASSQDWLDNEQFF. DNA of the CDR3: TGCGCCAGCAGCCAAGACTGGCTAGATAATGAGCAGTTCTTC.